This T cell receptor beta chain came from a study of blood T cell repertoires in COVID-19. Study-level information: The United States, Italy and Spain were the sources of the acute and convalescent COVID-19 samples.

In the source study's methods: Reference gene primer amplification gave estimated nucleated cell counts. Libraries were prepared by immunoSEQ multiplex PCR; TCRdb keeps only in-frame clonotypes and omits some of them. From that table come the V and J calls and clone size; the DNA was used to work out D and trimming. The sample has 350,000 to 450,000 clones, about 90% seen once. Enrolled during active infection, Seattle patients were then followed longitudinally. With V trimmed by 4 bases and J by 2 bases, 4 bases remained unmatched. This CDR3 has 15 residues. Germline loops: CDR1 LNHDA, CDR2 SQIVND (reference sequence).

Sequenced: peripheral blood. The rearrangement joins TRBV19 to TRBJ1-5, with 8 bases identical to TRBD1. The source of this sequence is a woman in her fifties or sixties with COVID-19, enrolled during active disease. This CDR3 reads CASSTGDRRNQPQHF. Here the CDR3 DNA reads TGTGCCAGTAGTACGGGGGACAGGCGCAATCAGCCCCAGCATTTT.